This T cell receptor beta chain was profiled in a study of CD8+CD57+ T cells in acquired aplastic anemia. Looking at the study overall: Quantities of DNA derived from sorted CD4+ and CD8+ cells averaged approximately 3.3 ug.

TCR beta VDJ and CDR3 profiles were obtained from a genomic DNA template. TCRdb redid the calling of the reads with MiXCR, one entry per CDR3 protein. The data contain 150,000 to 200,000 distinct CDR3 sequences, about 64% of them seen just once; the ten biggest clones take up roughly 50%. The V end was cut by 6 bases, the J end by 7 bases, with 19 bases between. The CDR3 length is 15 residues. The V gene's germline CDR1 is MNHNS and CDR2 SASEGT. The study's findings and limits: A set of twenty-nine CD8+ CDR3 sequences was shared between patients and controls, and these sequences appeared highly expressed in patients.

In this sample, this clonotype turned up many times. Its antigen is undetermined. The chain joins TRBV6-1 to TRBJ2-1; D possibly corresponds to TRBD1 (5 bases). Sequenced input: sorted CD4+, CD8+, or CD8+CD57+ T cells (not recorded which) from PBMCs. This TCR was sampled from a human donor with severe aplastic anemia or a healthy control (not recorded which). As DNA, the CDR3 is TGTGCCAGCAGCGAGGATCAGGGCCGGCGGAATGAGCAGTTCTTC. It translates to CASSEDQGRRNEQFF.